These 14 T cell receptor beta chains were all obtained from the same sample, sequenced in a study of early T cells in non-severe SARS-CoV-2 infection. TCRdb recomputed calls from the 5' RACE reads with MiXCR, one row per CDR3 protein. Among 80,000 to 100,000 distinct CDR3 sequences listed, 13% to 15% were seen once. What was sequenced was whole blood. The source of these receptors is an adult who was a healthcare worker with PCR-confirmed SARS-CoV-2 infection or an uninfected control (not recorded which).

This clonotype was counted only a few times. The chain employs TRBV20-1 and TRBJ2-3; D possibly corresponds to TRBD2 (6 bases). The CDR3 extends over 15 amino acids. V lost 3 bases and J 10 bases, leaving 23 bases between the germline ends. Looked up from germline, CDR1 is DFQATT and CDR2 is SNEGSKA (reference sequence). The CDR3 DNA sequence: TGCAGTGCTAGCGAATCCGGGACTCACTATTTATCGCAGTATTTT. The encoded protein is CSASESGTHYLSQYF.

This clonotype came up a few times. The chain employs TRBV7-8 and TRBJ2-1; D is unclear. This CDR3 comprises 16 residues. CDR1 is SGHVS, CDR2 FQNEAQ, per germline. Trimming left V 1 base short and J 5 bases short, with 15 bases between. The CDR3 coding sequence is TGTGCCAGCAGCTTAGTTGATGGACCTGCGGACAATGAGCAGTTCTTC. It encodes CASSLVDGPADNEQFF.

A few counts support this clonotype. The chain combines TRBV4-1 with TRBJ1-5, with D possibly matching TRBD1 (5 bases). The germline V gene encodes CDR1 MGHRA and CDR2 YSYEKL. Trimming left V 0 bases short and J 3 bases short, with 9 bases between. CDR3 size: 15 residues. DNA for the CDR3: TGCGCCAGCAGCCAAGACGGCAGGGACAATCAGCCCCAGCATTTT. Translating it yields CASSQDGRDNQPQHF.

The chain recombines TRBV29-1 with TRBJ1-1; 8 bases are shared with TRBD1. The CDR3 runs 10 residues. Germline assignment: CDR1 SQVTM and CDR2 ANQGSEA. V shed 7 bases, J shed 10 bases, and the junction held 5 bases outside the gene matches. The CDR3 is CSALTGAAFF. The CDR3 nucleotides are TGCAGCGCCCTGACAGGGGCAGCTTTCTTT.

The chain carries TRBV20-1 and TRBJ2-1; possible D gene TRBD2, 6 bases. The V gene lost 2 bases and the J gene lost 0 bases, with 14 bases spanning the gap. CDR1 and CDR2 from the germline V gene are DFQATT and SNEGSKA (reference sequence). The CDR3 runs 16 residues. The CDR3 sequence: CSARQSRTTSYNEQFF. The DNA for the CDR3 is TGCAGTGCTAGACAATCCAGGACTACCTCCTACAATGAGCAGTTCTTC.

The chain is built from TRBV4-1 and TRBJ2-1; 8 positions match TRBD2. The CDR3 has 15 amino acids. CDR1 and CDR2 (germline): MGHRA, YSYEKL. The ends lost 1 base at V and 8 bases at J; junction bases unmatched: 7. The CDR3 nucleotides are TGCGCCAGCAGCCAAGGTGTGCTAGCGGGTGATGAGCAGTTCTTC. Translating gives CASSQGVLAGDEQFF.

This clonotype was counted a few times. V usage is TRBV5-4 and J usage is TRBJ2-3, with 7 bases lining up with TRBD1. The germline V gene encodes CDR1 SGHNT and CDR2 YYREEE (reference sequence). This CDR3 spans 15 amino acids. The ends lost 4 bases at V and 7 bases at J; junction bases unmatched: 12. The CDR3 nucleotides read TGTGCCAGCAGCACGGACAGGCTGGCCCCTTATACGCAGTATTTT. Translation gives CASSTDRLAPYTQYF.

The table lists this clonotype with many counts. The chain carries TRBV5-1 and TRBJ1-1; 8 nucleotides match TRBD1. Germline values: CDR1 SGHRS, CDR2 YFSETQ. V shed 2 bases, J shed 1 base, and the junction held 1 base outside the gene matches. This CDR3 spans 14 amino acids. CDR3 sequence: CASSFQGANTEAFF. The CDR3 coding sequence is TGCGCCAGCAGCTTTCAGGGGGCGAACACTGAAGCTTTCTTT.

The sample holds one count of this clonotype. The chain joins TRBV11-2 to TRBJ1-2; 8 bases fit TRBD1. The CDR3 consists of 12 residues. The V and J ends lost 8 bases and 6 bases, in that order; junction bases with no gene match: 5. CDR1 is SGHAT, CDR2 FQNNGV, per germline. The CDR3 reads CASRTGFDGYTF. For the CDR3, the DNA is TGTGCCAGCCGGACAGGGTTCGATGGCTACACCTTC.

A few counts support this clonotype. This sequence joins TRBV28 and TRBJ1-1; D is unresolved. The ends were cut back, 2 bases at V and 11 bases at J, with 12 bases in the middle. In germline, CDR1 is MDHEN, CDR2 SYDVKM. CDR3 size: 12 residues. CDR3 nucleotides: TGTGCCAGCAGTTTAGCGACGAGCGACGCTTTCTTT. Translating it yields CASSLATSDAFF.

The chain couples TRBV3-1 to TRBJ2-6; either TRBD1 or TRBD2 may fit D (5 bases each). This CDR3 is built from 18 residues. The ends were cut back, 0 bases at V and 3 bases at J, with 15 bases in the middle. Germline V gene sequence: CDR1 LGHDT, CDR2 YNNKEL (reference sequence). Here the CDR3 DNA reads TGTGCCAGCAGCCAAGATCCGGCAGGGACCTTTGGGGCCAACGTCCTGACTTTC. Amino acids: CASSQDPAGTFGANVLTF.

The rearrangement joins TRBV11-3 to TRBJ2-1, with D possibly TRBD2 on 5 matching bases. From germline, CDR1 is SGHNT and CDR2 YENEEA. V gave up 3 bases and J gave up 8 bases, with 14 bases separating them. The CDR3 extends over 14 amino acids. The CDR3 coding sequence is TGTGCCAGCAGCTTCATGCCTAGCTCCCATGAGCAGTTCTTC. It yields the protein CASSFMPSSHEQFF. Variable domain in full (rest from reference TRBV11-3 and TRBJ2-1): EAGVVQSPRYKIIEKKQPVAFWCNPISGHNTLYWYLQNLGQGPELLIRYENEEAVDDSQLPKDRFSAERLKGVDSTLKIQPAELGDSAVYLCASSFMPSSHEQFFGPGTRLTVL.

This chain connects TRBV10-3 to TRBJ2-5; possible D gene TRBD1, 8 bases. V was trimmed by 6 bases and J by 5 bases, leaving 16 bases between them. The V gene's germline CDR1 is ENHRY and CDR2 SYGVKD. The CDR3 is 14 amino acids. This chain's CDR3 is CAISLTGGAETQYF. CDR3 DNA: TGTGCCATCAGCTTAACAGGGGGGGCGGAGACCCAGTACTTC.

This chain links TRBV2 with TRBJ1-4; D gene unclear. V was cut by 5 bases and J by 2 bases, with 12 bases left in between. Germline lookup yields CDR1 SNHLY and CDR2 FYNNEI. The CDR3 length is 15 residues. The CDR3 region is CASSPNRGTNEKLFF. The CDR3 DNA sequence: TGTGCCAGCAGTCCGAACAGAGGCACTAATGAAAAACTGTTTTTT.